This section outlines one TCR delta chain sequence together with its context. The antigen remains unidentified. Thymocytes were sorted as CD3+ TCRVdelta1+ TCRVdelta2- after alphabeta T cell depletion. This sample is part of a study of Vδ1+ human thymocytes. RNA was extracted from the cells and then reverse transcribed. Multiplex PCR used pooled V-gene forward primers and a constant-region reverse primer to amplify CDR3s. TCRdb re-identified clones in the multiplex PCR reads via CATT. Of about 25,000 delta-chain clones in the sample, more than 6.5% were seen once. Study-level points and caveats: Highly polyclonal TRG and TRD repertoires with Gaussian CDR3 length distributions appeared in thymus. TRG sequences recurred across donors, whereas TRD sequences stayed essentially private. Unlike peripheral blood Vdelta1+ controls, thymic delta-chain sequences included about 20% Vdelta2 and few Vdelta3.

The V gene's germline CDR1 is TSWWSYY and CDR2 QGS. J lost 2 bases, V lost 3 bases, and 15 bases had no gene match. This CDR3 spans 20 amino acids. The receptor's source is a girl less than two years old who had congenital heart surgery. The source material was Vdelta1+ gamma-delta thymocytes from the thymus. Subset denoted: FACS-sorted CD3+ TCRalphabeta- TCRVdelta1+ TCRVdelta2- thymocytes. The gene calls are TRDV1 and TRDJ1, with 13 bases identical to TRDD3. The CDR3 sequence: CALGDPLYLTGGYATDKLIF. The CDR3 bases are TGTGCTCTTGGGGACCCACTGTACCTAACTGGGGGATACGCAACCGATAAACTCATCTTT.